The 26 T cell receptor beta chains in this list originate from one sample, sequenced in a study of sequential checkpoint blockade in melanoma. Data came from immunoSEQ multiplex PCR; TCRdb stores just in-frame clones and leaves some out. The data show 9,500 to 15,000 clones, with 65% to 85% seen just once and 7.5% held by the top ten. Treatment noted: randomized to nivolumab then ipilimumab (arm A) or the reverse (arm B). This material consisted of CD8+ T cells sorted from blood (inferred from file names), taken from a patient given nivolumab and ipilimumab in sequence. All receptors come from a human donor with melanoma.

The chain combines TRBV5-4 with TRBJ1-1; 8 bases match TRBD1. Germline V gene lookup returns CDR1 SGHNT and CDR2 YYREEE (reference sequence). The V and J ends lost 2 bases and 11 bases, in that order; junction bases with no gene match: 8. The CDR3 runs 13 residues. CDR3 in DNA: TGTGCCAGCAGCTTCTCAGGGGGCGCGTCGGCTTTCTTT. Residues: CASSFSGGASAFF.

This CDR3 reads CATSRERSPNEKLFF. The CDR3 nucleotides read TGTGCCACCAGCAGAGAGCGGTCTCCTAATGAAAAACTGTTTTTT. The chain is built from TRBV15 and TRBJ1-4; D is unresolved. V dropped 0 bases and J dropped 3 bases, with 8 bases sitting between them. CDR3 length: 15 amino acids. CDR1 and CDR2 (germline): LNHNV, YYDKDF (reference sequence).

Here the CDR3 reads CASSVPSGARGYTF. The CDR3 nucleotides read TGTGCCAGCAGTGTACCTTCAGGGGCGAGGGGCTACACCTTC. The V and J genes are TRBV2 and TRBJ1-2; D possibly corresponds to TRBD1 (6 bases). The ends were cut back, 4 bases at V and 8 bases at J, with 17 bases in the middle. CDR1 and CDR2 from the germline V gene are SNHLY and FYNNEI. The length of the CDR3 is 14 residues.

In this sample, this clone turned up a few times. This sequence joins TRBV9 and TRBJ2-1; 13 bases are shared with TRBD2. The CDR3 length is 16 residues. The junction had 3 bases not matched to a gene; V was cut back by 2 bases and J by 4 bases. The germline CDR1 and CDR2 sequences are SGDLS and YYNGEE. CDR3 region: CASSVGLAGAYNEQFF. The CDR3 DNA reads as TGTGCCAGCAGCGTCGGACTAGCGGGAGCATACAATGAGCAGTTCTTC.

J is TRBJ2-2 and V is TRBV4-1, with D unresolved. This CDR3 is built from 16 residues. CDR1 is MGHRA and CDR2 is YSYEKL in the germline V gene. V lost 0 bases to trimming and J lost 5 bases, with 13 bases between them. CDR3 loop: CASSQEIQEITGELFF. For the CDR3, the DNA is TGCGCCAGCAGCCAAGAGATTCAGGAAATAACCGGGGAGCTGTTTTTT.

This clone has a single count. This chain uses TRBV6-5 with TRBJ2-4, with TRBD1 matching 7 bases. This CDR3 comprises 15 residues. With V trimmed by 6 bases and J by 0 bases, 5 bases remained unmatched. The germline CDR1 and CDR2 sequences are MNHEY and SVGAGI. The CDR3 DNA sequence: TGTGCCAGCAGCCAGGGACAGCTAGCCAAAAACATTCAGTACTTC. Translating gives CASSQGQLAKNIQYF.

The chain links TRBV7-9 to TRBJ1-1; D gene unclear. Trimming took 5 bases from V and 1 from J, leaving 8 bases between them. The germline V gene has CDR1 SEHNR and CDR2 FQNEAQ (reference sequence). The CDR3 sequence is 13 residues long. The CDR3 DNA reads as TGTGCCAGCAGCCCGGACTGGAACACTGAAGCTTTCTTT. It codes for CASSPDWNTEAFF.

The rearrangement uses TRBV21-1 and TRBJ2-7; no DNA check was done on the table's D call, TRBD2. TRBV21-1 is flagged as a pseudogene. There are 15 residues in the CDR3. The CDR3 bases are TGTGCCAGCAGCAAAGGGCCCGGGAGGAGGGACGAGCAGTACTTC. Residues: CASSKGPGRRDEQYF.

The V call is TRBV9, the J call TRBJ1-3; 7 bases match TRBD1. Germline CDR1 SGDLS, CDR2 YYNGEE. The CDR3 runs 13 residues. J lost 1 base, V lost 8 bases, and 3 bases had no gene match. The CDR3, as DNA: TGTGCCAGTACGACAGGGTCTGGAAACACCATATATTTT. Protein sequence: CASTTGSGNTIYF.

The chain carries TRBV15 and TRBJ2-2, with D possibly being TRBD2 (5 bases). Germline V gene data show CDR1 as LNHNV and CDR2 as YYDKDF (reference sequence). CDR3 length: 15 amino acids. Trimming removed 1 base from V and 7 bases from J, with 13 bases in between. In nucleotides, the CDR3 is TGTGCCACCAGCAGAGTTCGGTTTGGAGGCGGGGAGCTGTTTTTT. As protein: CATSRVRFGGGELFF. Supplemented by reference TRBV15 and TRBJ2-2, the full variable domain reads DAMVIQNPRYQVTQFGKPVTLSCSQTLNHNVMYWYQQKSSQAPKLLFHYYDKDFNNEADTPDNFQSRRPNTSFCFLDIRSPGLGDTAMYLCATSRVRFGGGELFFGEGSRLTVL.

The genes are TRBV19 and TRBJ2-2; D is uncertain. The CDR3 loop spans 16 amino acids. V shed 5 bases and J shed 2 bases, with 15 bases lying between them. Germline assignment: CDR1 LNHDA and CDR2 SQIVND (reference sequence). Here the CDR3 reads CASSLELGYNTGELFF. As DNA, the CDR3 is TGTGCCAGTAGTTTGGAGCTGGGTTATAACACCGGGGAGCTGTTTTTT.

This clone has more than one count but fewer than ten. V and J are TRBV6-5 and TRBJ1-4, with 7 bases aligning to TRBD1. Trimming at V came to 4 bases and at J to 7 bases, leaving 6 bases not matched to a gene. Per the germline V gene, CDR1 is MNHEY and CDR2 is SVGAGI. The CDR3 spans 14 residues. This chain's CDR3 is CASSSQGEGEKLFF. CDR3 sequence (DNA): TGTGCCAGCAGTTCCCAGGGGGAAGGTGAAAAACTGTTTTTT.

In regard to this clone: Compared with germline, one end of the junction differs, possibly owing to a read error. J is TRBJ2-1 and V is TRBV5-6; D possibly corresponds to TRBD2 (5 bases). The CDR3 length is 13 residues. The germline V gene encodes CDR1 SGHDT and CDR2 YYEEEE. Here the CDR3 reads CASSLASGNEQFF. The CDR3 region has the DNA TGTGCCAGCAGTTTGGCGAGCGGCAATGAGCAGTTCTTC.

The chain has TRBV28 and TRBJ2-1, with D possibly being TRBD1 (5 bases). Germline V gives CDR1 MDHEN, CDR2 SYDVKM. The ends were cut back, 4 bases at V and 0 bases at J, with 16 bases in the middle. This CDR3 is 17 amino acids long. In nucleotides, the CDR3 is TGTGCCAGCAGTTCTTCAGGGTACAACTACTCCTACAATGAGCAGTTCTTC. It yields the protein CASSSSGYNYSYNEQFF.

The chain's CDR3 is CASSLLLAGENEQFF. The CDR3 DNA sequence: TGTGCCAGCAGCTTATTACTAGCGGGAGAAAATGAGCAGTTCTTC. The gene calls are TRBV7-9 and TRBJ2-1; 11 positions match TRBD2. The CDR3 length is 15 residues. CDR1 and CDR2 (germline): SEHNR, FQNEAQ (reference sequence). V lost 2 bases and J lost 7; bases outside the gene matches: 4.

The J gene is TRBJ2-7, the V gene TRBV5-1, with D possibly TRBD2 on 5 matching bases. This CDR3 contains 11 residues. Germline V gene lookup returns CDR1 SGHRS and CDR2 YFSETQ. Deletions cut 2 bases from V and 6 bases from J, with 6 bases between. CDR3 in amino acids: CASSFEGEQYF. The DNA of the CDR3 is TGCGCCAGCAGCTTCGAGGGCGAGCAGTACTTC.

This clone was counted a few times. CDR3 residues: CASSQKITRGETQYF. The CDR3 DNA reads TGTGCCAGCAGCCAAAAGATCACAAGGGGAGAGACCCAGTACTTC. The rearrangement joins TRBV5-4 to TRBJ2-5; TRBD1 might be the D (5 bases). Per germline, CDR1 SGHNT and CDR2 YYREEE (reference sequence). CDR3 size: 15 residues. Trimming cost V 4 bases and J 4 bases, with 17 bases left between them.

This clone is deemed medium-sized. The gene calls are TRBV7-3 and TRBJ2-7; TRBD2 agrees at 9 bases. V gave up 0 bases and J gave up 0 bases; unmatched junction bases: 0. Per germline, CDR1 SGHTA and CDR2 FQGTGA. CDR3 length: 15 residues. The CDR3 here is CASSLTSGSSYEQYF. DNA of the CDR3: TGTGCCAGCAGCTTAACTAGCGGGAGCTCCTACGAGCAGTACTTC.

The rearrangement links TRBV5-1 to TRBJ2-5; the match to TRBD1 covers 8 bases. Germline values: CDR1 SGHRS, CDR2 YFSETQ. The V gene end was trimmed by 2 bases and the J gene end by 5 bases; junction bases not matched to a gene: 8. This CDR3 is built from 15 residues. CDR3 nucleotides: TGCGCCAGCAGCTTATTCCAGGGGGCCTTGGAGACCCAGTACTTC. It codes for CASSLFQGALETQYF.

The gene calls are TRBV27 and TRBJ1-1; a weak D match, TRBD1 (5 bases). CDR3 size: 14 residues. V lost 5 bases, J lost 7 bases, and 17 bases lay in between. Looked up from germline, CDR1 is MNHEY and CDR2 is SMNVEV (reference sequence). The CDR3 DNA reads TGTGCCAGCAGTCTACAGTGGGGGGTTATTGAAGCTTTCTTT. Its protein is CASSLQWGVIEAFF.

J is TRBJ1-2 and V is TRBV9; maybe TRBD1 (6 bases). V lost 3 bases, J lost 7 bases, and 16 bases lay in between. CDR3 length: 14 residues. From germline, CDR1 is SGDLS and CDR2 YYNGEE. CDR3 DNA: TGTGCCAGCAGCGCATCAACAGGGAGTGGTGGCTACACCTTC. It specifies CASSASTGSGGYTF.

This clone has just one count. The chain links TRBV27 to TRBJ2-5; perhaps TRBD1 as D (5 bases). The germline CDR1 and CDR2 sequences are MNHEY and SMNVEV (reference sequence). This CDR3 contains 17 residues. V was pared by 0 bases and J by 0 bases, with 14 bases between. The CDR3 DNA follows: TGTGCCAGCAGTTTATCAGGGGCAGGGTGGCACCAAGAGACCCAGTACTTC. Translating gives CASSLSGAGWHQETQYF.

This chain uses TRBV4-1 with TRBJ1-4; no reliable D call. Trimming cost V 0 bases and J 0 bases, with 11 bases left between them. The CDR3 is 17 residues long. The germline V gene has CDR1 MGHRA and CDR2 YSYEKL. DNA of the CDR3: TGCGCCAGCAGCCAAGATGGGAGGATTGCAACTAATGAAAAACTGTTTTTT. This translates into CASSQDGRIATNEKLFF.

This chain uses TRBV19 with TRBJ2-7; D possibly corresponds to TRBD2 (5 bases). CDR1 is LNHDA and CDR2 is SQIVND in the germline V gene (reference sequence). The ends were cut back, 5 bases at V and 3 bases at J, with 11 bases in the middle. This CDR3 has 13 amino acids. The CDR3 region has the DNA TGTGCCAGTAGTCCCCGGAGCGGCTACGAGCAGTACTTC. As protein: CASSPRSGYEQYF. Drawing the rest from reference TRBV19 and TRBJ2-7, the complete variable domain is DGGITQSPKYLFRKEGQNVTLSCEQNLNHDAMYWYRQDPGQGLRLIYYSQIVNDFQKGDIAEGYSVSREKKESFPLTVTSAQKNPTAFYLCASSPRSGYEQYFGPGTRLTVT.

The rearrangement joins TRBV29-1 to TRBJ2-3; TRBD2 aligns across 7 bases. CDR1 SQVTM and CDR2 ANQGSEA come from the germline V gene. The CDR3 totals 13 residues. V shed 5 bases, J shed 5 bases, and the junction held 7 bases outside the gene matches. CDR3 nucleotide sequence: TGCAGCGTTCCTCCGGGGGGTGGAGATACGCAGTATTTT. Its protein product is CSVPPGGGDTQYF.

The chain has TRBV4-1 and TRBJ1-3; 7 bases align to TRBD1. Unmatched junction bases numbered 3, after V lost 4 bases and J lost 0 bases. This CDR3 region has 15 residues. The germline V gene encodes CDR1 MGHRA and CDR2 YSYEKL. The CDR3 DNA follows: TGCGCCAGCAGCCTGGGACAGATCTCTGGAAACACCATATATTTT. Its translation is CASSLGQISGNTIYF.